What follows are 31 T cell receptor beta chains derived from one specimen sequenced in a study of T cells in localized non-small cell lung cancer. Repertoires were generated with immunoSEQ multiplex PCR, while TCRdb's copy carries only in-frame clones and drops some. The sample lists 1,500 or so clones, about 25% occurring once. The source material was lung tumor tissue, sampled before any cancer treatment. These receptors were taken from a woman between 35 and 75 years old with stage I lung adenocarcinoma.

The chain has TRBV5-1 and TRBJ1-1, with 9 positions matching TRBD1. The J segment lost 1 base and the V segment lost 0 bases, leaving 7 bases of the junction unmatched. Germline CDR1 is SGHRS and CDR2 is YFSETQ. CDR3 length: 17 amino acids. CDR3 DNA sequence: TGCGCCAGCAGCTTGGGGCACGGGACAGGGAGGAACACTGAAGCTTTCTTT. Amino acids: CASSLGHGTGRNTEAFF.

This clone was detected only a few times. V and J are TRBV30 and TRBJ2-3; 10 bases are shared with TRBD2. Germline values: CDR1 GTSNPN, CDR2 SVGIG (reference sequence). Trimming took 0 bases from V and 7 from J; bases not matched to a gene: 10. This CDR3 has 16 amino acids. The CDR3 DNA reads as TGTGCCTGGAGTGTAAATAGCGGGGGGATAGGAAATACGCAGTATTTT. It is translated as CAWSVNSGGIGNTQYF.

In this sample, this clone is medium-sized. The rearrangement uses TRBV6-7 and TRBJ1-2; D gene ambiguous. TRBV6-7 falls under the ORF class, with uncertain function. The CDR3 spans 11 residues. The ends were cut back, 6 bases at V and 4 bases at J, with 6 bases in the middle. The CDR3 bases are TGTGCCAGCAGCCTTGGCTATGGCTACACCTTC. Amino acid sequence: CASSLGYGYTF.

This clone is categorized as large. This chain joins TRBV15 and TRBJ2-3; perhaps TRBD1 as D (6 bases). There are 15 residues in the CDR3. Germline V gene data show CDR1 as LNHNV and CDR2 as YYDKDF (reference sequence). V was cut by 3 bases and J by 6 bases, with 16 bases left in between. The CDR3 DNA follows: TGTGCCACCAGCAGGGAAAAGACAGGTGCCGATACGCAGTATTTT. This gives the protein CATSREKTGADTQYF. Supplemented by reference TRBV15 and TRBJ2-3, the full variable domain reads DAMVIQNPRYQVTQFGKPVTLSCSQTLNHNVMYWYQQKSSQAPKLLFHYYDKDFNNEADTPDNFQSRRPNTSFCFLDIRSPGLGDTAMYLCATSREKTGADTQYFGPGTRLTVL.

There are a few counts of this clone. J is TRBJ1-2 and V is TRBV11-3, with 7 bases that match TRBD1. V dropped 6 bases and J dropped 0; count of bases not matched to a gene: 10. Per the germline V gene, CDR1 is SGHNT and CDR2 is YENEEA. The CDR3 spans 16 residues. CDR3: CASSHIQGFANYGYTF. DNA for the CDR3: TGTGCCAGCAGTCATATACAGGGGTTTGCTAACTATGGCTACACCTTC.

This clone was counted a few times. The CDR3 region is CASSTNLGSRNQPQHF. Here the CDR3 DNA reads TGTGCCAGCAGTACTAATCTGGGCTCTCGGAATCAGCCCCAGCATTTT. The genes are TRBV6-8 and TRBJ1-5; D gene uncertain. V was cut by 5 bases and J by 4 bases, with 18 bases left in between. The germline CDR1 and CDR2 sequences are MNHGY and SAAAGT. CDR3 length equals 16 residues.

The chain recombines TRBV10-2 with TRBJ1-1; no clear D. Trimming took off 2 bases at V and 1 base at J, with 2 bases between the two ends. In germline, CDR1 is WSHSY, CDR2 SAAADI. The CDR3 is 12 residues long. The CDR3 region has the DNA TGCGCCAGCAGTGAGGCGAACACTGAAGCTTTCTTT. Residues: CASSEANTEAFF.

The chain uses TRBV25-1 and TRBJ1-2; D may be TRBD1 (6 bases). Germline CDR1 is MGHDK and CDR2 is SYGVNS. The length of the CDR3 is 15 residues. Trimming removed 3 bases at V and 5 bases at J, with 16 bases between. The CDR3 DNA sequence: TGTGCCAGCAGTGACTGGGGGAGACAGGCATATGGCTACACCTTC. Encoded protein: CASSDWGRQAYGYTF.

To note about this clone: The read is 1 residue too short to cover the CDR3 end, so that end is filled in from the germline J gene. The J gene is TRBJ2-1, the V gene TRBV6-1; no clear D. The CDR3 loop spans 17 amino acids. The V gene lost 1 base and the J gene lost 0 bases, with 13 bases spanning the gap. Germline assignment: CDR1 MNHNS and CDR2 SASEGT. The sequenced part of the CDR3 DNA is TGTGCCAGCAGTGAAGAAGGGCTCCCTAGCTCCTACAATGAGCAGTTC. It is translated as CASSEEGLPSSYNEQF. The full-length CDR3 reads as CASSEEGLPSSYNEQFF.

This chain connects TRBV19 to TRBJ1-1; 7 bases fit TRBD1. The CDR3 length is 16 residues. J was trimmed by 3 bases and V by 7 bases; bases with no gene match: 14. The germline V gene encodes CDR1 LNHDA and CDR2 SQIVND (reference sequence). CDR3 region: CASTQRRDRGDTEAFF. The CDR3 region has the DNA TGTGCCAGTACCCAGCGACGGGACAGAGGAGACACTGAAGCTTTCTTT.

By proportion, this clone is medium-sized. The chain joins TRBV11-3 to TRBJ1-2; TRBD1 might be the D (5 bases). Trimming removed 4 bases from V and 8 bases from J, with 17 bases in between. Germline V gives CDR1 SGHNT, CDR2 YENEEA. The CDR3 spans 14 residues. CDR3 region: CASSSPGTVKGYTF. CDR3 nucleotides: TGTGCCAGCAGCTCTCCAGGGACGGTTAAGGGCTACACCTTC. Variable domain in full (rest from reference TRBV11-3 and TRBJ1-2): EAGVVQSPRYKIIEKKQPVAFWCNPISGHNTLYWYLQNLGQGPELLIRYENEEAVDDSQLPKDRFSAERLKGVDSTLKIQPAELGDSAVYLCASSSPGTVKGYTFGSGTRLTVV.

This chain joins TRBV11-3 and TRBJ2-2, with D maybe TRBD1 (5 bases). CDR3 length equals 18 residues. The germline gives CDR1 SGHNT, CDR2 YENEEA. V was clipped by 3 bases and J by 3 bases, with 20 bases between them. For the CDR3, the DNA is TGTGCCAGCAGCTTGGGTTCGGGCGCAGGGAAGTACACCGGGGAGCTGTTTTTT. The encoded protein is CASSLGSGAGKYTGELFF.

By sample share, this clone is large. This chain connects TRBV4-1 to TRBJ2-1; maybe TRBD2 (6 bases). The CDR3 loop spans 15 amino acids. Germline V CDR1 and CDR2: MGHRA, YSYEKL. V was trimmed by 4 bases and J by 7 bases, leaving 17 bases between them. The CDR3 DNA sequence: TGCGCCAGCAGCCGCCCACCTGGAGGGCTAAATGAGCAGTTCTTC. Residues: CASSRPPGGLNEQFF.

The chain couples TRBV28 to TRBJ2-7, with 7 positions matching TRBD1. Germline V gene lookup returns CDR1 MDHEN and CDR2 SYDVKM. J gave up 5 bases and V 2 bases, and 6 bases lay outside the gene matches. The CDR3 loop spans 14 amino acids. The DNA of the CDR3 is TGTGCCAGCAGTTTACCAGGGGGTCAGAACGAGCAGTACTTC. Amino acid sequence: CASSLPGGQNEQYF.

The chain employs TRBV6-8 and TRBJ2-2; the D is unclear. Trimming stripped 6 bases from V and 4 bases from J, with 21 bases between. The germline V gene encodes CDR1 MNHGY and CDR2 SAAAGT. This CDR3 comprises 17 residues. CDR3 sequence reads: CASSAYYTIGSTGELFF. In DNA, the CDR3 is TGTGCCAGCAGCGCCTACTACACGATAGGATCCACCGGGGAGCTGTTTTTT.

This clone was seen a handful of times. V and J are TRBV9 and TRBJ2-5; D might be TRBD1 or TRBD2, each matching 5 bases. V was clipped by 5 bases and J by 5 bases, with 13 bases between them. The germline V gene has CDR1 SGDLS and CDR2 YYNGEE. The CDR3 loop spans 13 amino acids. Here the CDR3 reads CASRALWGETQYF. CDR3 nucleotide sequence: TGTGCCAGCAGGGCCTTATGGGGGGAGACCCAGTACTTC.

V and J are TRBV5-1 and TRBJ1-3, with D perhaps matching TRBD1 (5 bases). V was cut by 4 bases and J by 2 bases, with 19 bases left in between. The germline V gene encodes CDR1 SGHRS and CDR2 YFSETQ. CDR3 length equals 17 residues. CDR3: CASSPGRGLTAGNTIYF. The CDR3 bases are TGCGCCAGCAGCCCGGGCCGGGGCCTAACAGCTGGAAACACCATATATTTT.

The rearrangement joins TRBV6-8 to TRBJ1-1; TRBD1 might be the D (5 bases). There are 14 residues in the CDR3. V shed 3 bases and J shed 4 bases, with 12 bases lying between them. CDR1 is MNHGY and CDR2 is SAAAGT in the germline V gene. CDR3 sequence: CASSYGRAGTEAFF. The CDR3 DNA follows: TGTGCCAGCAGTTATGGCAGGGCGGGCACTGAAGCTTTCTTT.

The J gene is TRBJ1-1, the V gene TRBV11-3, with 11 bases that match TRBD1. The CDR3 length is 15 residues. Looked up from germline, CDR1 is SGHNT and CDR2 is YENEEA. Trimming cost V 2 bases and J 8 bases; bases outside gene matches: 7. In nucleotides, the CDR3 is TGTGCCAGCAGCTTAACCCCGGGACAGGGGGTAGAAGCTTTCTTT. Encoded protein: CASSLTPGQGVEAFF.

This clone was seen only a few times. V and J are TRBV23-1 and TRBJ1-1, with D possibly matching TRBD1 (6 bases). TRBV23-1 qualifies as an ORF whose function is uncertain. The germline V and J ends were trimmed by 6 bases and 6 bases, with 14 bases remaining between them. The CDR3 loop spans 13 amino acids. CDR3 amino acids: CASSRSGDAEAFF. The CDR3 nucleotides read TGCGCCAGCAGCCGATCAGGGGACGCTGAAGCTTTCTTT.

The gene calls are TRBV14 and TRBJ1-4, with D hard to call. The germline gives CDR1 SGHDN, CDR2 FVKESK. V lost 4 bases and J 0 bases, leaving 9 bases between the germline ends. The CDR3 has 15 amino acids. CDR3 DNA sequence: TGTGCCAGCAGCCCGCATGCTGCAACTAATGAAAAACTGTTTTTT. It is translated as CASSPHAATNEKLFF.

This clone is labeled as medium-sized. This chain uses TRBV6-8 with TRBJ1-2; 7 bases fit TRBD1. The junction had 16 bases not matched to a gene; V was cut back by 6 bases and J by 6 bases. Looked up from germline, CDR1 is MNHGY and CDR2 is SAAAGT. The CDR3 totals 16 residues. In DNA form, the CDR3 reads TGTGCCAGCAGGCGCCCCAGAGGGACAGCTTTAAATGGCTACACCTTC. Translation: CASRRPRGTALNGYTF.

The rearrangement uses TRBV5-1 and TRBJ1-3; 8 bases fit TRBD1. The CDR3 runs 14 residues. Germline-derived CDR1 and CDR2 are SGHRS and YFSETQ. The junction had 7 bases not matched to a gene; V was cut back by 4 bases and J by 7 bases. The CDR3 is CASSVDNRGNTIYF. CDR3 bases: TGCGCCAGCAGCGTGGATAACAGGGGGAACACCATATATTTT.

This clone has a handful of counts. V usage is TRBV29-1 and J usage is TRBJ2-3; 7 bases line up with TRBD1. Germline V gene sequence: CDR1 SQVTM, CDR2 ANQGSEA. The trim removed 7 bases at V and 5 bases at J, leaving 15 bases unmatched. This CDR3 region has 15 residues. CDR3 DNA sequence: TGCAGCGCTGGGGCGACAGGGATCGGTGGAGATACGCAGTATTTT. Translated, it gives CSAGATGIGGDTQYF.

There are a few counts of this clone. This sequence joins TRBV19 and TRBJ1-5, with D uncertain. This CDR3 is built from 13 residues. V was shortened by 4 bases and J by 7 bases, with 11 bases between the two germline ends. Germline V gene data show CDR1 as LNHDA and CDR2 as SQIVND (reference sequence). In DNA, the CDR3 is TGTGCCAGTAGTAAAAGCCGCCGGCAGCCCCAGCATTTT. Its protein product is CASSKSRRQPQHF.

This chain joins TRBV19 and TRBJ1-2; the D is unclear. The V end lost 3 bases, the J end lost 7 bases, and 9 bases lay between the germline ends. Germline V gene lookup returns CDR1 LNHDA and CDR2 SQIVND (reference sequence). This CDR3 contains 12 residues. The CDR3 nucleotides read TGTGCCAGTAGTATTTCCACTTCTGGCTACACCTTC. Translating it yields CASSISTSGYTF.

This clone has just a few counts. The V and J genes are TRBV19 and TRBJ1-1; D is uncertain. Deletions cut 3 bases from V and 4 bases from J, with 9 bases between. The germline V gene encodes CDR1 LNHDA and CDR2 SQIVND (reference sequence). The CDR3 runs to 13 residues. CDR3 nucleotide sequence: TGTGCCAGTAGTATTGGACTGTTCACTGAAGCTTTCTTT. This gives the protein CASSIGLFTEAFF. The variable domain in full, with the rest retrieved from reference TRBV19 and TRBJ1-1, is DGGITQSPKYLFRKEGQNVTLSCEQNLNHDAMYWYRQDPGQGLRLIYYSQIVNDFQKGDIAEGYSVSREKKESFPLTVTSAQKNPTAFYLCASSIGLFTEAFFGQGTRLTVV.

A single count supports this clone. This chain uses TRBV5-1 with TRBJ1-1, with 11 bases fitting TRBD1. This CDR3 has 15 residues. The V gene's germline CDR1 is SGHRS and CDR2 YFSETQ. The V and J ends lost 4 bases and 6 bases, in that order; junction bases with no gene match: 8. CDR3 in amino acids: CASSNRDRGSAEAFF. In DNA, the CDR3 is TGCGCCAGCAGCAACCGGGACAGGGGGAGTGCTGAAGCTTTCTTT.

This clone is judged large. The chain couples TRBV11-3 to TRBJ1-2; D not certain. The CDR3 length is 14 residues. From germline, CDR1 is SGHNT and CDR2 YENEEA. With 3 bases removed from V and 2 bases from J, the gap between germline ends came to 10 bases. The CDR3 coding sequence is TGTGCCAGCAGCTTGGAAGACACGAACTATGGCTACACCTTC. Its translation is CASSLEDTNYGYTF.

J is TRBJ2-7 and V is TRBV18; 8 nucleotides line up with TRBD1. The CDR3 sequence is 15 residues long. Germline-derived CDR1 and CDR2 are KGHSH and LQKENI. V shed 2 bases, J shed 3 bases, and the junction held 6 bases outside the gene matches. The CDR3 is CASSPLGQVIYEQYF. CDR3 sequence (DNA): TGTGCCAGCTCACCATTGGGACAGGTGATCTACGAGCAGTACTTC.

V is TRBV4-1 and J is TRBJ1-6; a weak D match, TRBD1 (6 bases). The CDR3 spans 15 residues. Trimming removed 0 bases from V and 10 bases from J, with 13 bases in between. The germline gives CDR1 MGHRA, CDR2 YSYEKL. The CDR3 region is CASSQESGEGSPLHF. CDR3 sequence (DNA): TGCGCCAGCAGCCAAGAGTCAGGGGAGGGGTCACCCCTCCACTTT.